The entry that follows covers one T cell receptor beta chain sequence. The data were obtained in a study of shared clonotypes between healthy human individuals. The test was conducted at deep level. It was across several immunoSEQ plates that each subset's genomic DNA was evenly split. In the original processing: As immunoSEQ supplied junction-only sequences (without quality scores), filtering differed. Profiling relied on immunoSEQ multiplex PCR, and the TCRdb table lists in-frame clones only, not all of them. V and J calls and clone size follow that table, whereas D and trimming were derived from the DNA. This sample has nearly 2 million clones, with about 95% found just once. V lost 3 bases and J lost 1; bases outside the gene matches: 5. The CDR3 length is 14 residues. Germline V gene sequence: CDR1 GTSNPN, CDR2 SVGIG (reference sequence). As defined, naive CD8 cells were CD45RO-negative and positively selected for CCR7, with terminally differentiated effector memory CD45RA+ cells excluded. The study drew its donors from healthy HIV-negative adults without recent acute infections or vaccinations.

Sequencing used naive CD8+ T cells sorted from blood. This receptor was obtained from a man between 18 and 29 years old in good health. The chain employs TRBV30 and TRBJ1-1, with 7 positions matching TRBD1. The CDR3 DNA follows: TGTGCCTGGAGGGTGACAGGGTGGAACACTGAAGCTTTCTTT. Translation: CAWRVTGWNTEAFF.